These T cell receptor beta chains were read from a single sample in a study of blood T cells in healthy people across ages. In TCRdb, the 5' RACE reads were re-called with MiXCR into one record per CDR3 protein. The table includes around 850,000 distinct CDR3 sequences, 30% to 45% detected once. Sequencing was done on a sample of blood. These receptors were obtained from a man aged 18 to 30 in good health. Both conserved end residues are part of each CDR3. The D gene is left open where the match is weak. Some rows mark clone size as missing; the rest say once, few, many or name a class of expanded clone.

TRBJ1-5	NA	TRBV4-1	NA	CASSQGGKGRNQPQHF	TGCGCCAGCAGCCAAGGGGGAAAGGGGCGCAATCAGCCCCAGCATTTT
TRBJ2-3	few	TRBV15	NA	CATSESPNTDTQYF	TGTGCCACCAGCGAATCACCGAACACAGATACGCAGTATTTT
TRBJ1-1	NA	TRBV27	NA	CASRPWGENTEAFF	TGTGCCAGCAGGCCGTGGGGGGAGAACACTGAAGCTTTCTTT
TRBJ2-1	NA	TRBV20-1	TRBD2	CSAGGTFNEQFF	TGTTCCGCGGGGGGAACGTTCAATGAGCAGTTCTTC
TRBJ1-1	NA	TRBV20-1	NA	CSASSGTVATEAFF	TGCAGTGCTAGCTCCGGGACGGTGGCCACTGAAGCTTTCTTT
TRBJ2-3	NA	TRBV10-3	NA	CAISSQGGTDTQYF	TGTGCCATCAGTTCCCAAGGGGGCACAGATACGCAGTATTTT
TRBJ2-2	NA	TRBV7-2	NA	CASSLSESGELFF	TGTGCCAGCAGCTTATCCGAATCCGGGGAGCTGTTTTTT
TRBJ1-2	few	TRBV7-9	TRBD1	CASSFGTGALDGYTF	TGTGCCAGCAGCTTTGGAACAGGGGCGCTGGATGGCTACACCTTC
TRBJ2-1	NA	TRBV9	NA	CASSVVGGSHNEQFF	TGTGCCAGCAGCGTAGTTGGGGGCTCCCACAATGAGCAGTTCTTC
TRBJ1-5	NA	TRBV20-1	TRBD1	CSARDDRVNQPQHF	TGCAGTGCTAGAGATGACAGGGTCAATCAGCCCCAGCATTTT
TRBJ2-1	NA	TRBV7-9	TRBD1	CAGSGPTGGSYNEQFF	TGTGCCGGCAGCGGACCTACAGGGGGCTCCTACAATGAGCAGTTCTTC